This TCR beta chain was captured in a study of blood T cell repertoires in COVID-19. Study overall: There were acute and convalescent COVID-19 samples, and they came from the United States, Italy and Spain. From T cells, B-cell-depleted T cells, or PBMCs came the material, which was cDNA or gDNA.

In the study's own analysis: Amplifying reference gene primers gave estimates of nucleated cell counts. Sequencing was performed with immunoSEQ multiplex PCR; in TCRdb, only in-frame clones are kept and a portion is missing. That table is the source of V, J and clone size, and D and trimming were worked out from the DNA. Here the sample spans some 200,000 clones, just over 85% being singletons. V lost 0 bases, J lost 9 bases, and 14 bases lay in between. The CDR3 covers 15 residues. CDR1 and CDR2 from the germline V gene are LNHNV and YYDKDF (reference sequence). Sequencing was done on a sample of peripheral blood. This TCR derives from a man older than 75 with acute or convalescent COVID-19. The genes are TRBV15 and TRBJ2-2, with D perhaps matching TRBD2 (5 bases). The CDR3 region has the DNA TGTGCCACCAGCAGAGACTCAGCGGCTGGGCGGGAGCTGTTTTTT. Encoded protein: CATSRDSAAGRELFF.